The 30 T cell receptor beta chains reported below all come from one sample, sequenced in a study of cytomegalovirus exposure and HLA in healthy donors. The study ran its PCR with 60 Vbeta and 13 Jbeta primers. The protocol was immunoSEQ multiplex PCR, while the TCRdb copy is restricted to in-frame clones and leaves out a portion. The profile shows around 150,000 clones, around 77% of them singletons. The material sequenced was PBMCs. The receptors shown here come from a man younger than 40 in good health and CMV-seronegative.

This chain links TRBV5-1 with TRBJ2-7; D is perhaps TRBD2 (5 bases). Looked up from germline, CDR1 is SGHRS and CDR2 is YFSETQ. The CDR3 consists of 13 residues. V was cut by 4 bases and J by 3 bases, with 11 bases left in between. The CDR3, as DNA: TGCGCCAGCAGCGGGAGTCCTCACTACGAGCAGTACTTC. It specifies CASSGSPHYEQYF. Based on the CDR3 plus reference TRBV5-1 and TRBJ2-7, the full variable domain is KAGVTQTPRYLIKTRGQQVTLSCSPISGHRSVSWYQQTPGQGLQFLFEYFSETQRNKGNFPGRFSGRQFSNSRSEMNVSTLELGDSALYLCASSGSPHYEQYFGPGTRLTVT.

For the CDR3, the DNA is TGTGCCTGGAGTCACGTCGGGGGGGAGACCCAGTACTTC. Its translation: CAWSHVGGETQYF. V usage is TRBV30 and J usage is TRBJ2-5; TRBD2 matches 7 bases. This CDR3 spans 13 amino acids. V shed 2 bases and J 5 bases; nucleotides not matched to a gene: 5. Germline CDR1 GTSNPN, CDR2 SVGIG (reference sequence).

This rearrangement joins TRBV7-6 to TRBJ2-5, with TRBD1 as a possible D gene (6 bases). Trimming cost V 2 bases and J 1 base, with 14 bases left between them. The CDR3 is 16 residues long. From germline, CDR1 is SGHVS and CDR2 FNYEAQ. The chain's CDR3 is CASSLRPRTVQETQYF. The CDR3 coding sequence is TGTGCCAGCAGCTTAAGGCCCCGGACAGTCCAAGAGACCCAGTACTTC.

This chain joins TRBV6-1 and TRBJ2-7, with TRBD2 identical over 7 bases. The junction had 3 bases not matched to a gene; V was cut back by 4 bases and J by 0 bases. The CDR3 spans 14 residues. Germline CDR1 is MNHNS and CDR2 is SASEGT. CDR3 region: CASSVRGSSYEQYF. The CDR3 DNA reads as TGTGCCAGCAGTGTGCGCGGGAGCTCCTACGAGCAGTACTTC.

This clone was observed a handful of times. This chain links TRBV7-3 with TRBJ2-1; 7 bases map to TRBD2. V was clipped by 1 base and J by 5 bases; unmatched bases: 8. The CDR3 has 16 amino acids. Germline V gene sequence: CDR1 SGHTA, CDR2 FQGTGA. The CDR3 reads CASSLMGRGLDNEQFF. The CDR3 region has the DNA TGTGCCAGCAGCTTAATGGGGAGGGGACTGGACAATGAGCAGTTCTTC.

In regard to this clone: One end of the junction varies from germline; a read error may be responsible. The chain has TRBV2 and TRBJ2-7, with D unclear. CDR1 is SNHLY, CDR2 FYNNEI, per germline. CDR3 length: 14 amino acids. In DNA form, the CDR3 reads TGTGCCAGCAGCGAAGCAGCTTTCAACTACGAGCAGTACTTC. This codes for CASSEAAFNYEQYF.

This clone was observed a single time. This chain uses TRBV7-9 with TRBJ2-3; the D gene is possibly TRBD1 (7 bases). This CDR3 region has 14 residues. Germline CDR1 SEHNR, CDR2 FQNEAQ (reference sequence). The ends were cut back, 5 bases at V and 2 bases at J, with 11 bases in the middle. As DNA, the CDR3 is TGTGCCAGCAGCGCGGGACAGACCACAGATACGCAGTATTTT. Translating gives CASSAGQTTDTQYF. The whole variable domain, filled in from reference TRBV7-9 and TRBJ2-3, reads DTGVSQNPRHKITKRGQNVTFRCDPISEHNRLYWYRQTLGQGPEFLTYFQNEAQLEKSRLLSDRFSAERPKGSFSTLEIQRTEQGDSAMYLCASSAGQTTDTQYFGPGTRLTVL.

V gene TRBV28 combines with J gene TRBJ1-5; D not resolved. The V end was cut by 3 bases, the J end by 3 bases, with 6 bases between. Germline V lookup: CDR1 MDHEN, CDR2 SYDVKM. The CDR3 has 13 residues. This CDR3 reads CASSFGFNQPQHF. CDR3 DNA sequence: TGTGCCAGCAGTTTCGGGTTCAATCAGCCCCAGCATTTT.

The chain uses TRBV28 and TRBJ1-1; D may be TRBD1 (6 bases). V was pared by 8 bases and J by 2 bases, with 9 bases between. Germline lookup yields CDR1 MDHEN and CDR2 SYDVKM. This CDR3 has 12 amino acids. CDR3 sequence (DNA): TGTGCCAGCTACAGGGTCAACACTGAAGCTTTCTTT. This translates into CASYRVNTEAFF.

The chain links TRBV28 to TRBJ2-7; D not resolved. V dropped 6 bases and J dropped 5 bases, with 8 bases sitting between them. This CDR3 region has 11 residues. Germline CDR1 is MDHEN and CDR2 is SYDVKM. This CDR3 is CASRLSDEQYF. CDR3 bases: TGTGCCAGCAGGTTGTCGGACGAGCAGTACTTC.

To note about this clone: A much larger clone lies one base from this, so it may be a read error. V is TRBV6-1 and J is TRBJ2-7; 8 bases align to TRBD2. This CDR3 has 13 amino acids. The germline CDR1 and CDR2 sequences are MNHNS and SASEGT. V shed 6 bases, J shed 2 bases, and the junction held 3 bases outside the gene matches. The CDR3 DNA reads as TGTGCCAGCAGACCGGGACTAGCCTACGAGCAGTACTTC. Translation: CASRPGLAYEQYF.

The genes are TRBV29-1 and TRBJ1-1, with 9 positions matching TRBD1. V shed 5 bases and J 4 bases; nucleotides not matched to a gene: 2. Germline assignment: CDR1 SQVTM and CDR2 ANQGSEA. This CDR3 is 12 amino acids long. The CDR3: CSVWDRATEAFF. The DNA of the CDR3 is TGCAGCGTTTGGGACAGGGCCACTGAAGCTTTCTTT.

Note on this clone: The junction shows a germline mismatch at one end, possibly a read error. The chain uses TRBV7-7 and TRBJ2-7, with TRBD2 matching over 7 bases. Per the germline V gene, CDR1 is SSHAT and CDR2 is FNYEAQ (reference sequence). This CDR3 comprises 17 residues. The CDR3 loop is CASSFWVECGTIDEQYF. The DNA for the CDR3 is TGTGCTAGCAGCTTCTGGGTTGAGTGCGGGACTATTGACGAGCAGTACTTC.

The V and J genes are TRBV5-1 and TRBJ2-7; D remains unclear. Germline V gives CDR1 SGHRS, CDR2 YFSETQ. The CDR3 contains 14 residues. Deletions cut 0 bases from V and 1 base from J, with 8 bases between. CDR3 nucleotides: TGCGCCAGCAGCTTGGTGGTCGGTTCCTACGAGCAGTACTTC. It translates to CASSLVVGSYEQYF.

The V and J genes are TRBV30 and TRBJ1-2; tentatively, D is TRBD1 (5 bases). The length of the CDR3 is 11 residues. V was cut by 8 bases and J by 8 bases, with 15 bases left in between. Germline V gene sequence: CDR1 GTSNPN, CDR2 SVGIG (reference sequence). This chain's CDR3 is CAGGEPEGYTF. CDR3 sequence (DNA): TGTGCCGGGGGGGAGCCAGAGGGCTACACCTTC.

The V call is TRBV21-1, the J call TRBJ2-5; the DNA was not compared with TRBD1, the D call given in the table. TRBV21-1 has pseudogene status. This CDR3 has 13 residues. The chain's CDR3 is CASSKGHKETQYF. DNA for the CDR3: TGTGCCAGCAGCAAGGGACACAAAGAGACCCAGTACTTC.

The V gene is TRBV6-1, the J gene TRBJ2-7; 8 bases line up with TRBD2. The CDR3 is 15 residues long. CDR1 and CDR2 (germline): MNHNS, SASEGT. The V and J ends lost 4 bases and 3 bases, in that order; junction bases with no gene match: 8. CDR3 amino acids: CASSARLATNYEQYF. DNA for the CDR3: TGTGCCAGCAGTGCACGACTAGCGACAAACTACGAGCAGTACTTC.

Points on this clone: Other DNA sequences in the same sample also yield this CDR3. V usage is TRBV4-1 and J usage is TRBJ2-1; the match to TRBD2 covers 9 bases. The junction had 6 bases not matched to a gene; V was cut back by 0 bases and J by 6 bases. Germline V gene sequence: CDR1 MGHRA, CDR2 YSYEKL. The CDR3 totals 16 residues. CDR3 sequence: CASSQDRAGGPNEQFF. The CDR3, as DNA: TGCGCCAGCAGCCAAGATAGAGCGGGAGGTCCCAATGAGCAGTTCTTC.

V and J are TRBV2 and TRBJ2-1; 10 bases map to TRBD1. In germline, CDR1 is SNHLY, CDR2 FYNNEI. V lost 7 bases to trimming and J lost 7 bases; unmatched junction nucleotides: 7. The CDR3 totals 14 residues. CDR3 nucleotides: TGTGCCAGCATTGACAGGGGGCTAGCTAATGAGCAGTTCTTC. It encodes CASIDRGLANEQFF.

The chain uses TRBV15 and TRBJ2-7, with 8 bases aligning to TRBD2. After removal of 1 base from V and 3 bases from J, the junction contained 14 bases not matched to a gene. The CDR3 sequence is 18 residues long. Germline V gene sequence: CDR1 LNHNV, CDR2 YYDKDF (reference sequence). CDR3 sequence: CATSRVTSGSSIGYEQYF. CDR3 nucleotide sequence: TGTGCCACCAGCAGAGTTACCAGCGGGAGTTCAATTGGCTACGAGCAGTACTTC.

J is TRBJ2-7 and V is TRBV29-1; perhaps TRBD2 as D (6 bases). Germline CDR1 SQVTM, CDR2 ANQGSEA. CDR3 size: 15 residues. V lost 1 base and J lost 5, with 18 bases in between. CDR3 sequence (DNA): TGCAGCGTTGAAGCCCTGGATAGCGGAGGTAACGAGCAGTACTTC. It encodes CSVEALDSGGNEQYF.

This chain uses TRBV4-2 with TRBJ2-2, with 7 positions matching TRBD2. J was trimmed by 1 base and V by 4 bases; bases with no gene match: 6. CDR3 length equals 16 residues. CDR1 is LGHNA, CDR2 YNFKEQ, per germline. CDR3 sequence: CASSRPSSGNTGELFF. CDR3 nucleotide sequence: TGTGCCAGCAGCCGTCCCTCTAGCGGGAACACCGGGGAGCTGTTTTTT.

The V call is TRBV5-6, the J call TRBJ2-5; 7 bases are shared with TRBD2. The J call may be wrong; the DNA end is better matched by TRBJ2-7. Germline-derived CDR1 and CDR2 are SGHDT and YYEEEE. This CDR3 is 12 amino acids long. CDR3 sequence reads: CASSWGGYEQYF. The CDR3 coding sequence is TGTGCCAGCAGCTGGGGGGGCTACGAGCAGTACTTC.

The chain couples TRBV2 to TRBJ2-2, with 14 bases fitting TRBD2. Germline CDR1 SNHLY, CDR2 FYNNEI. CDR3 size: 19 residues. The V gene end was trimmed by 4 bases and the J gene end by 6 bases; junction bases not matched to a gene: 13. DNA for the CDR3: TGTGCCAGCAGTGGGGGACTAGCGGGAGTACAGGGTTACGCCGGGGAGCTGTTTTTT. It is translated as CASSGGLAGVQGYAGELFF.

V gene TRBV5-1 combines with J gene TRBJ2-7, with 7 bases aligning to TRBD2. Looked up from germline, CDR1 is SGHRS and CDR2 is YFSETQ. With V trimmed by 2 bases and J by 4 bases, 6 bases remained unmatched. This CDR3 is 14 amino acids long. The CDR3 nucleotides read TGCGCCAGCAGCTTTGGACTAGGGAGTTACGAGCAGTACTTC. Translation: CASSFGLGSYEQYF.

The chain uses TRBV5-6 and TRBJ1-4; D unresolved. The CDR3 length is 16 residues. Trimming took 4 bases from V and 8 from J, leaving 21 bases between them. Germline values: CDR1 SGHDT, CDR2 YYEEEE. The CDR3: CASSKSPPLLSEKLFF. CDR3 DNA sequence: TGTGCCAGCAGCAAGAGTCCGCCCCTGTTGAGCGAAAAACTGTTTTTT. The full variable domain, its missing parts supplied by reference TRBV5-6 and TRBJ1-4, is DAGVTQSPTHLIKTRGQQVTLRCSPKSGHDTVSWYQQALGQGPQFIFQYYEEEERQRGNFPDRFSGHQFPNYSSELNVNALLLGDSALYLCASSKSPPLLSEKLFFGSGTQLSVL.

CDR3 region: CASSFDASYYEQFF. Here the CDR3 DNA reads TGCGCCAGCAGCTTTGATGCTTCTTACTATGAGCAGTTCTTC. This chain connects TRBV5-1 to TRBJ2-1, with D unclear. CDR3 length equals 14 residues. Trimming took off 2 bases at V and 8 bases at J, with 14 bases between the two ends. The germline CDR1 and CDR2 sequences are SGHRS and YFSETQ.

This chain uses TRBV7-8 with TRBJ2-6; TRBD1 might be the D (5 bases). The germline V gene encodes CDR1 SGHVS and CDR2 FQNEAQ. The CDR3 has 18 amino acids. V was shortened by 2 bases and J by 0 bases, with 14 bases between the two germline ends. CDR3 coding DNA: TGTGCCAGCAGCTTACGGGCAGGGTCTATCTCTGGGGCCAACGTCCTGACTTTC. Amino acids: CASSLRAGSISGANVLTF.

This chain uses TRBV7-2 with TRBJ1-2; D gene uncertain. The CDR3 sequence is 13 residues long. The germline V and J ends were trimmed by 5 bases and 2 bases, with 9 bases remaining between them. Per germline, CDR1 SGHTA and CDR2 FQGNSA. The CDR3 DNA reads TGTGCCAGCAGCCCCCGGGAAAACTATGGCTACACCTTC. Protein sequence: CASSPRENYGYTF.

The chain has TRBV19 and TRBJ2-5, with a weak D call TRBD1 (6 bases). The germline V gene has CDR1 LNHDA and CDR2 SQIVND (reference sequence). The CDR3 consists of 20 residues. V dropped 2 bases and J dropped 1 base, with 26 bases sitting between them. The CDR3 region is CASSILRQGGPAARQETQYF. CDR3 nucleotide sequence: TGTGCCAGTAGTATACTCCGCCAAGGGGGACCAGCGGCCCGCCAAGAGACCCAGTACTTC.